Sequencing of this TCR beta chain was carried out in a study of radiotherapy plus CTLA-4 blockade in lung cancer. Study-level findings and limits: There was expansion of tumor-derived TCR clones in blood after radiotherapy plus ipilimumab.

Method: immunoSEQ multiplex PCR; TCRdb's copy keeps in-frame clones and lacks some. The repertoire holds about 49,000 clones, with less than 85% as singletons. A few counts support this clone. Its target is unknown. The CDR3 runs to 16 residues. V dropped 2 bases and J dropped 9 bases, with 17 bases sitting between them. Germline V lookup: CDR1 MGHRA, CDR2 YSYEKL. This specimen consisted of peripheral blood, obtained from a patient treated with radiotherapy plus ipilimumab. The V gene is TRBV4-1, the J gene TRBJ1-6, with D perhaps TRBD1 (5 bases). The origin of this receptor is a human donor with non-small cell lung cancer who had stable disease on radiotherapy plus ipilimumab. CDR3 in DNA: TGCGCCAGCAGCCAAACATTAGGGGTAACAGGTTCACCCCTCCACTTT. Amino acids: CASSQTLGVTGSPLHF.